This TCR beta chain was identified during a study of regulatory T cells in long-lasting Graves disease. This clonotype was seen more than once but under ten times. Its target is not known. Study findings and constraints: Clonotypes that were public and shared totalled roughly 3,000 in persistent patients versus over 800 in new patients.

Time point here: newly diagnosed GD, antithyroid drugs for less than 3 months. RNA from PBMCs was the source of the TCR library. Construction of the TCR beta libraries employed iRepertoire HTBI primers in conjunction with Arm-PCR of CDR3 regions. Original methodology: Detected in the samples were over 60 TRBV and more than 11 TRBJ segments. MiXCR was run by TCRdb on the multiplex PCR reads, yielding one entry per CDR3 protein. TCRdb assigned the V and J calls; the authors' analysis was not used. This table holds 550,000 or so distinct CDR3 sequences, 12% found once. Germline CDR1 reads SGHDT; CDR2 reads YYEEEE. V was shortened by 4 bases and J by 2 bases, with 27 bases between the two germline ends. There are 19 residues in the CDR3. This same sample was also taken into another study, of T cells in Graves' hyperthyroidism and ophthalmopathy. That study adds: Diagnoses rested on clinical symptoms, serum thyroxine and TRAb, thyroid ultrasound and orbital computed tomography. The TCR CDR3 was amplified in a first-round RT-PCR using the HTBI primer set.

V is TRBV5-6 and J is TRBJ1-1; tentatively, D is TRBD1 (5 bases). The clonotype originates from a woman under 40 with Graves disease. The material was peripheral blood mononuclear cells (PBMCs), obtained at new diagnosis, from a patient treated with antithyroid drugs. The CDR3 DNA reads TGTGCCAGCAGCCCCACACCCGCCTTCCAGGGTTTGATAAACACTGAAGCTTTCTTT. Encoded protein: CASSPTPAFQGLINTEAFF.